This T cell receptor (beta chain) was identified in a study of sequential checkpoint blockade in melanoma. Across the whole study: After both sequences, patients received maintenance nivolumab. After nivolumab or ipilimumab alone, about two dozen patients had week-13 rebiopsies.

Study-level points and caveats: About 30 times likelier clinical benefit followed increased tumor T-cell fraction and clonality.

The treatment was: randomized to nivolumab then ipilimumab (arm A) or the reverse (arm B). Ten or more counts support this clone. Its antigen is not identified. Looked up from germline, CDR1 is SGHNT and CDR2 is YENEEA. This CDR3 comprises 15 residues. V was trimmed by 5 bases and J by 5 bases, leaving 18 bases between them. Measured with immunoSEQ multiplex PCR; TCRdb has only the in-frame clones, and not every one. The sample lists roughly 2,500 clones; less than 25% were seen once. Sequences were derived from tumor tissue (inferred from file names), sampled from a patient given nivolumab and ipilimumab in sequence. This sequence was found in a human donor with melanoma. This chain connects TRBV11-3 to TRBJ2-5; either TRBD1 or TRBD2 may fit D (6 bases each). CDR3 sequence (DNA): TGTGCCAGCAGCCAATGGGGGGCCATAGGGGAGACCCAGTACTTC. This codes for CASSQWGAIGETQYF.